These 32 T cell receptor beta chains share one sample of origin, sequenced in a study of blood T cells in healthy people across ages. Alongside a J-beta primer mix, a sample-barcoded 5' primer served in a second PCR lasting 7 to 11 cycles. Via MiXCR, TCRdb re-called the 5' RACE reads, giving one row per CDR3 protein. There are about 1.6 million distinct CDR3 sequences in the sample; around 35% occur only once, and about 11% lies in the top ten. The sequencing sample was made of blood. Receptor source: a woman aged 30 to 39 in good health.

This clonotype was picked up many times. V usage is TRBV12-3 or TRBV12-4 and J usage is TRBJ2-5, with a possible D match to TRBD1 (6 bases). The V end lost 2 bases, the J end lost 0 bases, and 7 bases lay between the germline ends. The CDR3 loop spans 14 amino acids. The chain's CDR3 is CASSLRDNQETQYF. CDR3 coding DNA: TGTGCCAGCAGTTTAAGGGACAACCAAGAGACCCAGTACTTC.

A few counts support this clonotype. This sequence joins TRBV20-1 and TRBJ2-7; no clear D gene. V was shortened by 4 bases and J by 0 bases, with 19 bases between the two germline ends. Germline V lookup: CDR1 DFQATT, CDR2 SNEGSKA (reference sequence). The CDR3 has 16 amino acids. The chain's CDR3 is CSAKQMRTASSYEQYF. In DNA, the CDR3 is TGCAGTGCTAAGCAAATGCGGACGGCAAGCTCCTACGAGCAGTACTTC.

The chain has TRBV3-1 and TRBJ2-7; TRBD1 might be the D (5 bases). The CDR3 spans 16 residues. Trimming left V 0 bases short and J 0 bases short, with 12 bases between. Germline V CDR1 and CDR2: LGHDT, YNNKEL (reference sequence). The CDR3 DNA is TGTGCCAGCAGCCAAGAGTCAGGGCTTCACTCCTACGAGCAGTACTTC. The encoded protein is CASSQESGLHSYEQYF.

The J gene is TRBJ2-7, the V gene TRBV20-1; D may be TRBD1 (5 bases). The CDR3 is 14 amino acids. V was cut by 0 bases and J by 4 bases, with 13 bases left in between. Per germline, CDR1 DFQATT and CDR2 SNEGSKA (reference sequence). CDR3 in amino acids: CSARDPLGLYEQYF. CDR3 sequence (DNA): TGCAGTGCTAGAGATCCTTTGGGGCTATACGAGCAGTACTTC.

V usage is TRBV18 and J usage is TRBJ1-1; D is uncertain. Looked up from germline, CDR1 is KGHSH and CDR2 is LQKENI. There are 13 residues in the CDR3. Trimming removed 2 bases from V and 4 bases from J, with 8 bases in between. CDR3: CASSPSGITEAFF. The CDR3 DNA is TGTGCCAGCTCACCATCCGGTATCACTGAAGCTTTCTTT.

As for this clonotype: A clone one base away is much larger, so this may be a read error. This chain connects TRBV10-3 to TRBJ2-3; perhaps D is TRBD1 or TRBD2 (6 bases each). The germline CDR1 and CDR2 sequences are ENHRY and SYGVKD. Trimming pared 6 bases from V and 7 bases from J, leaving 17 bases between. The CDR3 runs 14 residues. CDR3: CAIRWGADANTQYF. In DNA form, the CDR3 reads TGTGCCATCAGGTGGGGGGCCGACGCAAATACGCAGTATTTT.

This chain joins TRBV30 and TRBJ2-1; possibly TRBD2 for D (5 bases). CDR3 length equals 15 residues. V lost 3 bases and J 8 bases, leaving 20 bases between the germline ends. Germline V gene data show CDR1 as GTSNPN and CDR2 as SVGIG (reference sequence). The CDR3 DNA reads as TGTGCCTGGAGGTATGGAGGACTGGGTTCGGATGAGCAGTTCTTC. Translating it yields CAWRYGGLGSDEQFF.

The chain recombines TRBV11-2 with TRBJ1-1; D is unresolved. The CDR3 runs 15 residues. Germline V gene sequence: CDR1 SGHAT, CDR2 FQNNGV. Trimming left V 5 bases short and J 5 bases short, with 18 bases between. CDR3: CASSQKPLGFTEAFF. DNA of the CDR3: TGTGCCAGCAGCCAAAAGCCGCTAGGGTTTACTGAAGCTTTCTTT.

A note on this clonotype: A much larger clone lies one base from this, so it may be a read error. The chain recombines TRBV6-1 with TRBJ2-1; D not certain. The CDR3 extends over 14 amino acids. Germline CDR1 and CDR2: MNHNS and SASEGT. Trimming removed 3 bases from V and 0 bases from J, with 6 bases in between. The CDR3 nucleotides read TGTGCCAGCAGTGACTGGAGCTCCTACAATGAGCAGTTCTTC. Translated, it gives CASSDWSSYNEQFF.

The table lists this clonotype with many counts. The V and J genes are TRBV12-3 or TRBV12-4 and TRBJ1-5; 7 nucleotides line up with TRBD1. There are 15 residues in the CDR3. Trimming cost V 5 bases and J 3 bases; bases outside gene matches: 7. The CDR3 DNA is TGTGCCAGCAGTCTGGGACAGCTTTACAATCAGCCCCAGCATTTT. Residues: CASSLGQLYNQPQHF.

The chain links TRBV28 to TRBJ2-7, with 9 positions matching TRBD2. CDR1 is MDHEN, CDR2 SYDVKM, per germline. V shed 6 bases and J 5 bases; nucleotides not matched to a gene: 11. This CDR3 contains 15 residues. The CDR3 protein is CASSGAGGPSDEQYF. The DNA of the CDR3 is TGTGCCAGCAGCGGCGCGGGAGGGCCCTCGGACGAGCAGTACTTC.

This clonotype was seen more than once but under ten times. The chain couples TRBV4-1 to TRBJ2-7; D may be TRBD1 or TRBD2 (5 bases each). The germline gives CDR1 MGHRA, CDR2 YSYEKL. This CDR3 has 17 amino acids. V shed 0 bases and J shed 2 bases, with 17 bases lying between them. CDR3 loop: CASSQEGVSGRPYEQYF. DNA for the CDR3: TGCGCCAGCAGCCAAGAAGGGGTGTCGGGAAGACCCTACGAGCAGTACTTC.

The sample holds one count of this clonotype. The CDR3 DNA reads as TGCAGTGCTCAAGGGGGGGGCTCCTACAATGAGCAGTTCTTC. Translated, it gives CSAQGGGSYNEQFF. The genes are TRBV20-1 and TRBJ2-1, with D possibly TRBD2 on 7 matching bases. V dropped 5 bases and J dropped 0 bases, with 11 bases sitting between them. There are 14 residues in the CDR3. The germline V gene has CDR1 DFQATT and CDR2 SNEGSKA (reference sequence).

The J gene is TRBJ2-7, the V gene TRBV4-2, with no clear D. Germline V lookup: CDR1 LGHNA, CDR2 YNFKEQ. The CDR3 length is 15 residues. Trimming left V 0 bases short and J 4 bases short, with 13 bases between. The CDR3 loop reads CASSQEAASWYEQYF. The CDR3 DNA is TGTGCCAGCAGCCAAGAGGCAGCCTCCTGGTACGAGCAGTACTTC.

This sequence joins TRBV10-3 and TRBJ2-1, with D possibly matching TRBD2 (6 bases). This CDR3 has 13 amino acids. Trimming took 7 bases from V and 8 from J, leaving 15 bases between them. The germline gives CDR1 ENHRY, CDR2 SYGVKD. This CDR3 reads CAIIRELGDEQFF. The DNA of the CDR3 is TGTGCCATCATCCGGGAGTTGGGGGATGAGCAGTTCTTC.

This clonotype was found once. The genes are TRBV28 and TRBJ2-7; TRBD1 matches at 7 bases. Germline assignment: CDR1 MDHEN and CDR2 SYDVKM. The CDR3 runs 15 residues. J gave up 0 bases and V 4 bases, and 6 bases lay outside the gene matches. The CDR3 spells CASSCHRGTSYEQYF. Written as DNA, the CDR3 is TGTGCCAGCAGTTGCCACAGGGGAACCTCCTACGAGCAGTACTTC.

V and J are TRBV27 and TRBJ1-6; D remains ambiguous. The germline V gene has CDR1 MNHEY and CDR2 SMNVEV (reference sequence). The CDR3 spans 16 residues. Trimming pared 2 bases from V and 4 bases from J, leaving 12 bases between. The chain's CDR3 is CASSLGGVAYNSPLHF. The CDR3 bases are TGTGCCAGCAGTTTAGGTGGGGTTGCATATAATTCACCCCTCCACTTT.

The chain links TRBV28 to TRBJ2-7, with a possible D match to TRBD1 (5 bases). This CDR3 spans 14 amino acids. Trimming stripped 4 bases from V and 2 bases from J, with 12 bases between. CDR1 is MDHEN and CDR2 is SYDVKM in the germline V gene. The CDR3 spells CASSSGHRTYEQYF. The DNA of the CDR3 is TGTGCCAGCAGTTCAGGACACCGGACCTACGAGCAGTACTTC.

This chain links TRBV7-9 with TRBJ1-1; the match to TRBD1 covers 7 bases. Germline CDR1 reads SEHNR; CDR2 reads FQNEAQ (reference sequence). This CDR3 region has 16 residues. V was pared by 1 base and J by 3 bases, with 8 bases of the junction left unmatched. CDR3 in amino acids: CASSLEQSGGDTEAFF. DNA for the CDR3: TGTGCCAGCAGCTTAGAACAATCAGGGGGAGACACTGAAGCTTTCTTT.

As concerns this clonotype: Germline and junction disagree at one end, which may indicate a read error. This chain's CDR3 is CASSFRTAGRQGSGLSSGANVRTF. DNA of the CDR3: TGTGCCAGCAGCTTTCGGACAGCTGGTCGACAGGGCTCCGGGTTGAGCTCTGGGGCCAACGTCCGGACTTTC. The J gene is TRBJ2-6, the V gene TRBV11-2; 7 nucleotides align to TRBD1. CDR1 and CDR2 from the germline V gene are SGHAT and FQNNGV. The CDR3 covers 24 residues. The entire variable domain, with the rest obtained from reference TRBV11-2 and TRBJ2-6, is as follows: EAGVAQSPRYKIIEKRQSVAFWCNPISGHATLYWYQQILGQGPKLLIQFQNNGVVDDSQLPKDRFSAERLKGVDSTLKIQPAKLEDSAVYLCASSFRTAGRQGSGLSSGANVRTFGAGSRLTVL.

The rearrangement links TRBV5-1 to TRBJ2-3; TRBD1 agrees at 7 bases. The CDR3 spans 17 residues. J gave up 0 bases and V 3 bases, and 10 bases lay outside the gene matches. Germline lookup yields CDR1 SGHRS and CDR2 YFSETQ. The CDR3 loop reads CASSSDPQGPSTDTQYF. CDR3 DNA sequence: TGCGCCAGCAGCTCTGACCCACAGGGGCCGAGCACAGATACGCAGTATTTT.

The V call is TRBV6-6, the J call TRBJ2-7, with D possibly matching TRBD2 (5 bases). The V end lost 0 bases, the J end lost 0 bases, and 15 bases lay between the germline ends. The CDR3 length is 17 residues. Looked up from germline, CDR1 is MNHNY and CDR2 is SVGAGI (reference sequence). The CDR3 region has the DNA TGTGCCAGCAGTTACTCGAAATTGAAGCGGAGCTCCTACGAGCAGTACTTC. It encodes CASSYSKLKRSSYEQYF.

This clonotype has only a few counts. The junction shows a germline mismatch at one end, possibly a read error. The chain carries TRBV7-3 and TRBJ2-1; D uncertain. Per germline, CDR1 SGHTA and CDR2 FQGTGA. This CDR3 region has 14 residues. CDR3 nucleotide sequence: TGTGCCAGCGCAAGATCGGGTACCTACAGTGAGCAGTTCTTC. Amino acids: CASARSGTYSEQFF.

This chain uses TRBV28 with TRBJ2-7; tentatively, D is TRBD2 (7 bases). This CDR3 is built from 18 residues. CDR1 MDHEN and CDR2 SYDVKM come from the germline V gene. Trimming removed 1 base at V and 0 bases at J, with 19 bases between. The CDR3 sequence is CASSLSPFGRGLSYEQYF. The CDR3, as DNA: TGTGCCAGCAGTTTATCCCCCTTCGGGCGGGGGCTCTCCTACGAGCAGTACTTC.

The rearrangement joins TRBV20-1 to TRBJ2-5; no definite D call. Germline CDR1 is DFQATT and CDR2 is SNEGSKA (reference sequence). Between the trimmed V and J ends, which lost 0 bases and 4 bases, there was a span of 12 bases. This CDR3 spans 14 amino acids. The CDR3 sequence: CSARDPVARETQYF. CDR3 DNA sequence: TGCAGTGCTAGAGATCCGGTAGCTAGAGAGACCCAGTACTTC.

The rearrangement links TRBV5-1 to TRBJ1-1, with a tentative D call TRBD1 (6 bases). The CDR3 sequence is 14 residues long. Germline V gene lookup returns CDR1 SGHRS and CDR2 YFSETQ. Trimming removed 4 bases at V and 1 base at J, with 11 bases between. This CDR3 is CASSIQGWNTEAFF. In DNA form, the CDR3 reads TGCGCCAGCAGCATACAGGGTTGGAACACTGAAGCTTTCTTT.

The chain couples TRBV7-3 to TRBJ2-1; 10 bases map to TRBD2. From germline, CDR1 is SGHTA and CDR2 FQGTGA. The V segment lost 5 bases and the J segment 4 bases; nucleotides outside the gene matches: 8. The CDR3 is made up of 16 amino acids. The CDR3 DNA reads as TGTGCCAGCAGCCCCATTCTAGCGGGAGCATACAATGAGCAGTTCTTC. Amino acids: CASSPILAGAYNEQFF.

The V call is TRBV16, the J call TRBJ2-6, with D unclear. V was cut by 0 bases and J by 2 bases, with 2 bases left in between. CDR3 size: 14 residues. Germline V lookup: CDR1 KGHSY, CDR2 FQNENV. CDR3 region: CASSQSAGANVLTF. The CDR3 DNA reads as TGTGCCAGCAGCCAATCGGCTGGGGCCAACGTCCTGACTTTC.

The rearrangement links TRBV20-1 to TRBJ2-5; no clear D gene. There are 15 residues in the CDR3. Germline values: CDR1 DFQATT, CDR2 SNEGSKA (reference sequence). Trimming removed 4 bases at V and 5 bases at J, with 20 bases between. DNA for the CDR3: TGCAGTGCTATAAAGCCGGGCCTCGAAAGTGAGACCCAGTACTTC. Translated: CSAIKPGLESETQYF.

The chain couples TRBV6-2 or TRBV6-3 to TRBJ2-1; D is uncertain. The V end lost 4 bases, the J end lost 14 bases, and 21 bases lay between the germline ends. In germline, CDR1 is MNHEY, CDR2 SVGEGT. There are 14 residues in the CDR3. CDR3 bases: TGTGCCAGCAGTTCGTCTTTATGGAGTTTAGGCGAGTTCTTC. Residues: CASSSSLWSLGEFF.

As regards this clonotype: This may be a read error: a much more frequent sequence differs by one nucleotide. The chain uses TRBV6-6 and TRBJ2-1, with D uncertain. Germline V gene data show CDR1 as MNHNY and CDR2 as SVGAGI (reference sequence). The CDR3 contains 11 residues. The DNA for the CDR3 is TGTGCCACTAGAGGTTACAATGGGCAGTTCTTC. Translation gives CATRGYNGQFF.

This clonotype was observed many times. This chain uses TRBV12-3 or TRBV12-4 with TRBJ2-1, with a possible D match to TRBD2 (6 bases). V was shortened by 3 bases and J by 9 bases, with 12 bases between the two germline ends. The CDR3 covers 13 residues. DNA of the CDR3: TGTGCCAGCAGTTTGGCGGGAAGGGGTGAGCAGTTCTTC. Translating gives CASSLAGRGEQFF.